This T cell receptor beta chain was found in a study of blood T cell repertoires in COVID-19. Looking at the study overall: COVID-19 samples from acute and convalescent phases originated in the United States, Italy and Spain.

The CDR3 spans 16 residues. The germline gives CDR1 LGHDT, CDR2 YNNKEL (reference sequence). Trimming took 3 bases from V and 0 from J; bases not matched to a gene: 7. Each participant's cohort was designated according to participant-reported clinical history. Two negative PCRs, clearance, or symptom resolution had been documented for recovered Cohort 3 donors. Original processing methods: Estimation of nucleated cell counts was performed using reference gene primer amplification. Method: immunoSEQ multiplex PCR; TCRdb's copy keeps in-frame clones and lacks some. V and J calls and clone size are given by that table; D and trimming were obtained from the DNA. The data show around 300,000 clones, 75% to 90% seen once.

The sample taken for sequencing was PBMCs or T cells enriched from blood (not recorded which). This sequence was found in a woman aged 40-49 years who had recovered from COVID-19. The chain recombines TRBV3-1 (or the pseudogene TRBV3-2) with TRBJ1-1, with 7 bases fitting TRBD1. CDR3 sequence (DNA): TGTGCCAGCAGCCAGTTTCCGGGACAGATGAACACTGAAGCTTTCTTT. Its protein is CASSQFPGQMNTEAFF.